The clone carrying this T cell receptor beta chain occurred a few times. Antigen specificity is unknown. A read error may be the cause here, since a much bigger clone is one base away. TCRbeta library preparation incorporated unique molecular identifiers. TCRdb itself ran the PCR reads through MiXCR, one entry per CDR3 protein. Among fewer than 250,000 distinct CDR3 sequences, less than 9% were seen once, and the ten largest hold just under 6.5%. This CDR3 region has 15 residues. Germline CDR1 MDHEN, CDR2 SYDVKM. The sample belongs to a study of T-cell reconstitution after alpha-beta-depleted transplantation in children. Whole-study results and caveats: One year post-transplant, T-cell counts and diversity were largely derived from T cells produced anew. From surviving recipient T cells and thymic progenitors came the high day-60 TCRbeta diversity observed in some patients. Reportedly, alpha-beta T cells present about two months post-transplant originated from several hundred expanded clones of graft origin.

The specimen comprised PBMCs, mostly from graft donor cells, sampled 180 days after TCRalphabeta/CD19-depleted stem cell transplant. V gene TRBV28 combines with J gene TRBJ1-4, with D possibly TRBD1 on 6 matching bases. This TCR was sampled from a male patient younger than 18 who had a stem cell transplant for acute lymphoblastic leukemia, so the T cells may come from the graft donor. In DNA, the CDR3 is TGTGCCAGCAGTTGGGGGGGCGCGGCTAATGAAAACCTGTTTTTT. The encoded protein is CASSWGGAANENLFF. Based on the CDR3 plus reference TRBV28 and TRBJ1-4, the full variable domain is DVKVTQSSRYLVKRTGEKVFLECVQDMDHENMFWYRQDPGLGLRLIYFSYDVKMKEKGDIPEGYSVSREKKERFSLILESASTNQTSMYLCASSWGGAANENLFFGSGTQLSVL.